This TCR beta chain came from a study of early T cells in non-severe SARS-CoV-2 infection. About the research overall: Unpaired chains resulted from sequencing bulk RNA of unsorted whole blood. The study's findings and limits: Lookups in VDJdb leaned toward anti-spike CD8 responses and missed private and CD4 specificities.

V lost 5 bases to trimming and J lost 4 bases; unmatched junction nucleotides: 7. CDR1 is MNHEY, CDR2 SVGAGI, per germline. The CDR3 runs 16 residues. This clonotype was detected a few times. Its cognate antigen is unknown. Attachment of unique molecular identifiers was made to individual cDNA molecules. TCRdb analysed the 5' RACE reads with MiXCR anew, one entry per CDR3 protein. The profile covers roughly 54,000 distinct CDR3 sequences, with roughly 5.3% appearing a single time and 6% to 7% taken by the ten largest. The receptor's source is an adult who was a healthcare worker with PCR-confirmed SARS-CoV-2 infection or an uninfected control (not recorded which). Sequencing was done on a sample of whole blood. The rearrangement uses TRBV6-5 and TRBJ2-1, with 11 bases lining up with TRBD2. The CDR3 is CASSPTSGSNYNEQFF. The DNA of the CDR3 is TGTGCCAGCAGTCCAACTAGCGGGAGTAATTACAATGAGCAGTTCTTC.